The rows below give T cell receptor beta chains drawn from one sample of a study of graft-versus-host responses after intestinal transplantation. The data were produced by immunoSEQ multiplex PCR, yet TCRdb's version contains in-frame clones alone and is incomplete. The table records some 62,000 clones, approximately 90% of them present only once. Their cognate antigens are unknown. This specimen was unstimulated CD8+ T cells sorted from spleen or lymph node cells, taken before transplant. The receptor source for this set is a human donor who was the organ donor for an intestinal transplant. CDR3s include the opening cysteine and the closing phenylalanine or tryptophan. The order of the fields is V gene, D gene, J gene, clone size, CDR3 protein, CDR3 DNA. D genes are given only for firm matches. Where a row states a size, it is once, few, many or the class of an expanded clone; other rows omit it.

TRBV4-3	TRBD2	TRBJ2-3	few	CASSQEGFVRGGTDTQYF	TGCGCCAGCAGCCAAGAAGGGTTCGTTCGGGGGGGCACAGATACGCAGTATTTT
TRBV11-2	TRBD1	TRBJ2-7	-	CASSLAKGTGSYEQYF	TGTGCCAGCAGCTTAGCCAAGGGGACAGGGTCCTACGAGCAGTACTTC
TRBV7-8	TRBD1	TRBJ1-1	-	CASSPTGTGGTEAFF	TGTGCCAGCAGCCCGACCGGGACAGGCGGGACTGAAGCTTTCTTT
TRBV25-1	-	TRBJ2-2	once	CASSDGDSGELFF	TGTGCCAGCAGTGACGGGGACTCCGGGGAGCTGTTTTTT
TRBV6-1	TRBD1	TRBJ2-5	-	CASSEAETGYQETQYF	TGTGCCAGCAGTGAAGCGGAGACAGGGTACCAAGAGACCCAGTACTTC
TRBV6-5	-	TRBJ2-1	-	CASRHRDIDFF	TGTGCCAGCAGACACCGGGACATCGACTTCTTC
TRBV6-6	TRBD1	TRBJ1-5	-	CASSYGDRGGQPQHF	TGTGCCAGCAGTTACGGGGACAGGGGGGGTCAGCCCCAGCATTTT
TRBV4-2	-	TRBJ2-1	-	CASRLVTNNEQFF	TGTGCCAGCAGACTAGTAACCAACAATGAGCAGTTCTTC
TRBV9	-	TRBJ2-2	-	CASSVGGGVGTGELFF	TGTGCCAGCAGCGTAGGGGGCGGAGTCGGGACCGGGGAGCTGTTTTTT
TRBV7-9	TRBD1	TRBJ2-7	once	CASSGVGTGAFYEQYF	TGTGCCAGCAGTGGCGTTGGGACAGGGGCGTTCTACGAGCAGTACTTC
TRBV7-9	-	TRBJ2-5	-	CASSSTLTSFLVETQYF	TGTGCCAGCAGCTCAACGTTGACTAGTTTCTTAGTAGAGACCCAGTACTTC
TRBV6-5	-	TRBJ2-3	-	CASSLAEDTDTQYF	TGTGCCAGCTCATTAGCGGAGGACACAGATACGCAGTATTTT
TRBV9	-	TRBJ1-2	-	CASSLATEYGYTF	TGTGCCAGCAGCCTTGCGACAGAGTATGGCTACACCTTC
TRBV25-1	-	TRBJ2-1	-	CASNEGAGVYNEQFF	TGTGCCAGCAACGAAGGGGCCGGTGTCTACAATGAGCAGTTCTTC
TRBV30	-	TRBJ1-1	once	CAWTFTGSTEAFF	TGTGCCTGGACGTTCACAGGGTCCACTGAAGCTTTCTTT
TRBV10-2	-	TRBJ2-1	-	CATDYAGRSSYNEQFF	TGCGCCACCGACTACGCCGGACGCAGCTCCTACAATGAGCAGTTCTTC
TRBV15	TRBD1	TRBJ2-5	few	CATSGQVQETQYF	TGTGCCACCAGCGGACAGGTCCAAGAGACCCAGTACTTC
TRBV7-3	-	TRBJ2-1	-	CASSLVSGEWNEQFF	TGTGCCAGCAGCTTAGTTTCGGGGGAGTGGAATGAGCAGTTCTTC
TRBV6-4	-	TRBJ2-3	-	CASSDSTRDVYTQYF	TGTGCCAGCAGTGACTCTACGCGGGACGTATATACGCAGTATTTT
TRBV6-6	TRBD2	TRBJ2-4	few	CASSYSVSSGISF	TGTGCCAGCAGTTACTCGGTTTCTAGCGGGATCAGTTTC
TRBV9	TRBD1	TRBJ1-2	-	CASSVTGTGGSNYGYTF	TGTGCCAGCAGCGTTACCGGGACAGGGGGCTCTAACTATGGCTACACCTTC
TRBV27	-	TRBJ1-1	-	CASSLAGATEAFF	TGTGCCAGCAGTTTAGCAGGGGCCACTGAAGCTTTCTTT
TRBV7-9	TRBD2	TRBJ2-7	-	CASSLYPSGRVPGEQYF	TGTGCCAGCAGCTTATACCCTAGCGGGAGGGTCCCCGGCGAGCAGTACTTC
TRBV10-3	-	TRBJ2-1	once	CAISESGGAYNEQFF	TGTGCCATCAGTGAGTCGGGGGGAGCCTACAATGAGCAGTTCTTC
TRBV7-6	TRBD2	TRBJ2-5	-	CASSLAPLAEIQETQYF	TGTGCCAGCAGCTTAGCGCCGCTAGCGGAGATCCAAGAGACCCAGTACTTC
TRBV30	-	TRBJ2-1	-	CAWILSGGVGFNEQFF	TGTGCCTGGATTTTGAGCGGCGGGGTAGGTTTCAATGAGCAGTTCTTC
TRBV30	-	TRBJ1-3	few	CAWQRGLGNTIYF	TGTGCCTGGCAAAGGGGTTTAGGAAACACCATATATTTT
TRBV28	TRBD1	TRBJ2-4	-	CASSFVTQGLLSKNIQYF	TGTGCCAGCAGTTTCGTTACACAGGGGCTCCTGTCCAAAAACATTCAGTACTTC
TRBV7-9	TRBD1	TRBJ1-2	-	CASSTDRAVNYGYTF	TGTGCCAGCAGCACCGACAGGGCAGTAAACTATGGCTACACCTTC
TRBV7-9	TRBD2	TRBJ2-2	-	CALPGLAGGSNTGELFF	TGTGCCCTCCCGGGACTAGCGGGAGGGTCGAACACCGGGGAGCTGTTTTTT
TRBV7-9	TRBD1	TRBJ2-7	-	CASKAGGYEQYF	TGTGCCAGCAAGGCAGGGGGCTACGAGCAGTACTTC